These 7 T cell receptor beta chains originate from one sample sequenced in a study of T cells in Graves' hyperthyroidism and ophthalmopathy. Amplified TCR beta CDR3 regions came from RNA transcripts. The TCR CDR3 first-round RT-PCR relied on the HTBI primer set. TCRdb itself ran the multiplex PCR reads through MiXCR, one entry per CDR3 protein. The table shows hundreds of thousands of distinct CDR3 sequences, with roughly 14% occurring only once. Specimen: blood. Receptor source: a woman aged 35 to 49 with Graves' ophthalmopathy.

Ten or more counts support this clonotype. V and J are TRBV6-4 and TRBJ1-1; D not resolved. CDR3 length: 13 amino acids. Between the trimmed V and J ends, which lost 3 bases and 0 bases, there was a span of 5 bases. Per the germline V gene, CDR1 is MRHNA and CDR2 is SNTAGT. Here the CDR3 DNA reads TGTGCCAGCAGTGAAGATATGAACACTGAAGCTTTCTTT. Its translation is CASSEDMNTEAFF.

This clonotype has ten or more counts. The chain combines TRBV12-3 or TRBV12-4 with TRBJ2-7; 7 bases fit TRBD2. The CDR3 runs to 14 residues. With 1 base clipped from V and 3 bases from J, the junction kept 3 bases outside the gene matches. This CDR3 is CASSLGGGDYEQYF. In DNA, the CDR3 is TGTGCCAGCAGTTTAGGGGGAGGGGACTACGAGCAGTACTTC.

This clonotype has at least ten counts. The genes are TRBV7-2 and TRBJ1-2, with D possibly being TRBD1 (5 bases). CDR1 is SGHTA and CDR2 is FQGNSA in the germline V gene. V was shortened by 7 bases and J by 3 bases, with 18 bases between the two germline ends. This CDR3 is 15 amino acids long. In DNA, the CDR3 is TGTGCCAGCACCCCGAGCGAGGGGAACTACTATGGCTACACCTTC. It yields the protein CASTPSEGNYYGYTF.

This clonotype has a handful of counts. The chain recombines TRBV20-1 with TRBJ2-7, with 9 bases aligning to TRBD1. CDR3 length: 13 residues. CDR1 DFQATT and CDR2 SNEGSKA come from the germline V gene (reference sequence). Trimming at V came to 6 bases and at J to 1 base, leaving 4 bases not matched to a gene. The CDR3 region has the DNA TGCAGTGCCGACAGGGGGTCTTCCTACGAGCAGTACTTC. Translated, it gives CSADRGSSYEQYF.

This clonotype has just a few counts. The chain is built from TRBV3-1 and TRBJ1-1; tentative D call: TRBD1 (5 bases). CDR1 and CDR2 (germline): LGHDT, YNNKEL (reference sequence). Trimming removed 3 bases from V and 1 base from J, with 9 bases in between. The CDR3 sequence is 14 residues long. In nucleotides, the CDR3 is TGTGCCAGCAGCCAGGGACCTCCGAACACTGAAGCTTTCTTT. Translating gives CASSQGPPNTEAFF. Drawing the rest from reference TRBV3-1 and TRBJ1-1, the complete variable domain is DTAVSQTPKYLVTQMGNDKSIKCEQNLGHDTMYWYKQDSKKFLKIMFSYNNKELIINETVPNRFSPKSPDKAHLNLHINSLELGDSAVYFCASSQGPPNTEAFFGQGTRLTVV.

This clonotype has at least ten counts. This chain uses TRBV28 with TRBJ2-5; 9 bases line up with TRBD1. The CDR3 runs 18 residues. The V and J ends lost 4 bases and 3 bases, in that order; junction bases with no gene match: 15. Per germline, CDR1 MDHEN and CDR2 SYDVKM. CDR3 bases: TGTGCCAGCAGTTGGGGACAGGGATATGAGGCGGCGGAAGAGACCCAGTACTTC. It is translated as CASSWGQGYEAAEETQYF.

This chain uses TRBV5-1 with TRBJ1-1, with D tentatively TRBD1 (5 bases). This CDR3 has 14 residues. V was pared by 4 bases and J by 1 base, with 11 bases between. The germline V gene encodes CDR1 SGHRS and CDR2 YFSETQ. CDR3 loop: CASSVPTGNTEAFF. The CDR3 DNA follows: TGCGCCAGCAGCGTACCCACAGGGAACACTGAAGCTTTCTTT.